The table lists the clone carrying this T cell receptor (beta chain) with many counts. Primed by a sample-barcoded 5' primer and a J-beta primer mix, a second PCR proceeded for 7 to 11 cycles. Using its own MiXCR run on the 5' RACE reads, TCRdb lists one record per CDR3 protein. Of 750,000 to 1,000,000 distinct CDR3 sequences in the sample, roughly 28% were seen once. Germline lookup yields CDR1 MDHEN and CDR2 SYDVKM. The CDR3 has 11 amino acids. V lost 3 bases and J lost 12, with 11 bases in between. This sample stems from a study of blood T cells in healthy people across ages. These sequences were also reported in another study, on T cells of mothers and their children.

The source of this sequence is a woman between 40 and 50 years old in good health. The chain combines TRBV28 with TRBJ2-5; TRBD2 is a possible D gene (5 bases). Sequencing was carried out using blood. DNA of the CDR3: TGTGCCAGCAGTTTCTCCGGGGTTGAGTACTTC. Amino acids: CASSFSGVEYF. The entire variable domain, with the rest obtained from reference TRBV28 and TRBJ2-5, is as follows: DVKVTQSSRYLVKRTGEKVFLECVQDMDHENMFWYRQDPGLGLRLIYFSYDVKMKEKGDIPEGYSVSREKKERFSLILESASTNQTSMYLCASSFSGVEYFGPGTRLLVL.